This T cell receptor beta chain appears in the sequencing data of a study of blood T cell repertoires in COVID-19. Profiled with immunoSEQ multiplex PCR; TCRdb holds only in-frame clones, not every one. The sample yields 85,000 to 120,000 clones, 80% to 90% seen once. V lost 4 bases and J 4 bases, leaving 21 bases between the germline ends. From germline, CDR1 is SGHNT and CDR2 YYREEE (reference sequence). The CDR3 spans 16 residues. This chain connects TRBV5-4 to TRBJ2-7; tentative D call: TRBD2 (6 bases). Sequencing was carried out using peripheral blood. This TCR came from a man aged 40-50 years with active or convalescent COVID-19. For the CDR3, the DNA is TGTGCCAGCAGCGATGGGAACGCGGGGATATCTTACGAGCAGTACTTC. This translates into CASSDGNAGISYEQYF.